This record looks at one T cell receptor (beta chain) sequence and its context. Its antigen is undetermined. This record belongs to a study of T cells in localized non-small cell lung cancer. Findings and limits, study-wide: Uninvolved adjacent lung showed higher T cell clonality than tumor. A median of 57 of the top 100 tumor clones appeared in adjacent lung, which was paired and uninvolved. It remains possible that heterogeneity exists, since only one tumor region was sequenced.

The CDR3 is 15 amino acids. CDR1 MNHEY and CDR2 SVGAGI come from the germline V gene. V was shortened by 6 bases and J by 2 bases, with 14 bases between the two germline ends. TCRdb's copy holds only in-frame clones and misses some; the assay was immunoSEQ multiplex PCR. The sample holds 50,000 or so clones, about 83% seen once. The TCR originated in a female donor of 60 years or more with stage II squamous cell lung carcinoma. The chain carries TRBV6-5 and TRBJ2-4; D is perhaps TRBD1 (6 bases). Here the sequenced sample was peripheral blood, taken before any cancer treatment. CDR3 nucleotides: TGTGCCAGCAGCGCAGGGGTGGGGACCAAAAACATTCAGTACTTC. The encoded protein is CASSAGVGTKNIQYF.